The rows below give T cell receptor beta chains drawn from one sample of a study of naive and memory T cell subsets. TCRdb processed the UMI-ligation and nested PCR reads anew with MiXCR; each CDR3 protein has one entry. The data show roughly 150,000 distinct CDR3 sequences, 22% seen once. Source material: naive CD4+ T cells from blood. These receptors all stem from a human donor in good health. Each CDR3 is given with its conserved first and last residue. The D gene is left open where the match is weak. Size tells how often a clone was seen (once, few, many) or the class of an expanded clone, and some rows leave it out.

j_call clone_size v_call d_call cdr3_nt cdr3_aa
TRBJ2-1 few TRBV12-3/TRBV12-4 . TGTGCCAGCACCCTTTTCTCCGCAAACAATGAGCAGTTCTTC CASTLFSANNEQFF
TRBJ1-1 few TRBV12-3/TRBV12-4 . TGTGCCAGCAGAGCAGGGTCCACTGAGGCTTTCTTT CASRAGSTEAFF
TRBJ1-5 . TRBV2 . TGTGCCAGCAGTGAAATGCGCGGACGGCAGCCCCAGCATTTT CASSEMRGRQPQHF
TRBJ1-5 . TRBV4-1 TRBD1 TGCGCCAGCAGCCAAGATCAGGGACAGGGCCATCAGCCCCAGCATTTT CASSQDQGQGHQPQHF
TRBJ2-3 few TRBV28 . TGTGCCAGCACCCTGGGGCCGCTAGGGGATACGCAGTATTTT CASTLGPLGDTQYF
TRBJ1-6 few TRBV20-1 . TGCAGTGCTAGACCCGGGCTCAATTCACCCCTCCACTTT CSARPGLNSPLHF
TRBJ2-1 few TRBV20-1 . TGCAGTGCAGCAACGGACTCCTACAATGAGCAGTTCTTC CSAATDSYNEQFF
TRBJ2-1 few TRBV9 . TGTGCCAGCAGCGTAGGGCCTCCACTGGTCAATGAGCAGTTCTTC CASSVGPPLVNEQFF
TRBJ2-7 . TRBV7-3 . TGTGCCAGCAGCTTAGAGGGGGGACCGGCCTACGAGCAGTACTTC CASSLEGGPAYEQYF
TRBJ2-1 . TRBV7-2 . TGTGCCAGCAGCTTAGAGGTGGAGCGGTACAATGAGCAGTTCTTC CASSLEVERYNEQFF
TRBJ1-3 few TRBV5-6 . TGTGCCAGCAGCTTGGATCCTGGAAACACCATATATTTT CASSLDPGNTIYF
TRBJ2-7 few TRBV2 TRBD2 TGTGCCAGCAGTGAAGGGCTAGCGGGAGGCGAGCAGTACTTC CASSEGLAGGEQYF
TRBJ2-1 few TRBV28 . TGTGCCAGCAGTTTTCGAGCGCTAGCGCACAATGAGCAGTTCTTC CASSFRALAHNEQFF
TRBJ2-1 few TRBV6-2/TRBV6-3 . TGTGCCAGCACCCCCTTGCGGGCAAATGAGCAGTTCTTC CASTPLRANEQFF
TRBJ1-1 few TRBV6-2/TRBV6-3 . TGTGCCAGCAGTCTTCAGGGGAAGGGAGAAGCTTTCTTT CASSLQGKGEAFF
TRBJ2-1 . TRBV5-1 TRBD2 TGCGCCAGCAGCCCCCACCTAGCGGGGTTGTACAATGAGCAGTTCTTC CASSPHLAGLYNEQFF
TRBJ2-7 once TRBV27 TRBD1 TGTGCCAGCAGCCTTGGACAGGGGGCGCGATACGAGCAGTACTTC CASSLGQGARYEQYF
TRBJ2-7 few TRBV28 . TGTGCCAGCAGACTACAGGGAAACGAGCAGTACTTC CASRLQGNEQYF
TRBJ2-2 few TRBV28 TRBD1 TGTGCCAGCAGTTCCTTCGGGACAGGTGACACCGGGGAGCTGTTTTTT CASSSFGTGDTGELFF
TRBJ2-7 . TRBV11-2 TRBD2 TGTGCCAGCAGCGGACTAGCGGGACTTTTCTCCTCCTACGAGCAGTACTTC CASSGLAGLFSSYEQYF
TRBJ2-7 many TRBV10-1 TRBD1 TGCGCCAGCCCCCGGGACAGGGTCTGGCCTACCTACGAGCAGTACTTC CASPRDRVWPTYEQYF
TRBJ2-7 . TRBV19 . TGTGCCAGTAGCAGACCCGGGACAAGCTCCTACGAGCAGTACTTC CASSRPGTSSYEQYF
TRBJ2-3 . TRBV12-3/TRBV12-4 TRBD2 TGTGCCAGCATCGTAGCGGGAGCCACAGATACGCAGTATTTT CASIVAGATDTQYF